This T cell receptor beta chain was sequenced in a study of human T cells and chemical hapten exposure. Study-wide context: The patients, most of them female, presented with alopecia areata, totalis or universalis.

Specified time point: pre-sensitization, week 0. Specified treatment: therapeutic diphenylcyclopropenone sensitization with weekly scalp DPC. With 6 bases clipped from V and 6 bases from J, the junction kept 3 bases outside the gene matches. The germline V gene encodes CDR1 MNHEY and CDR2 SVGEGT. There are 13 residues in the CDR3. TCRdb re-analysed the RACE reads in MiXCR, keeping a single row per CDR3 protein. Altogether about 260,000 distinct CDR3 sequences are present, more than 6.5% being singletons, with the ten largest covering 2% to 2.5%. This receptor was obtained from a woman aged 40 to 55 with alopecia areata. Some clones in this sample may be carry-over from other donors' samples. Source: whole blood, taken in connection with sensitization to the hapten diphenylcyclopropenone (DPC). V usage is TRBV6-2 or TRBV6-3 and J usage is TRBJ2-1, with 9 bases that match TRBD1. The CDR3 loop reads CASRRTGVNEQFF. The CDR3 DNA reads TGTGCCAGCAGAAGGACAGGGGTCAATGAGCAGTTCTTC.